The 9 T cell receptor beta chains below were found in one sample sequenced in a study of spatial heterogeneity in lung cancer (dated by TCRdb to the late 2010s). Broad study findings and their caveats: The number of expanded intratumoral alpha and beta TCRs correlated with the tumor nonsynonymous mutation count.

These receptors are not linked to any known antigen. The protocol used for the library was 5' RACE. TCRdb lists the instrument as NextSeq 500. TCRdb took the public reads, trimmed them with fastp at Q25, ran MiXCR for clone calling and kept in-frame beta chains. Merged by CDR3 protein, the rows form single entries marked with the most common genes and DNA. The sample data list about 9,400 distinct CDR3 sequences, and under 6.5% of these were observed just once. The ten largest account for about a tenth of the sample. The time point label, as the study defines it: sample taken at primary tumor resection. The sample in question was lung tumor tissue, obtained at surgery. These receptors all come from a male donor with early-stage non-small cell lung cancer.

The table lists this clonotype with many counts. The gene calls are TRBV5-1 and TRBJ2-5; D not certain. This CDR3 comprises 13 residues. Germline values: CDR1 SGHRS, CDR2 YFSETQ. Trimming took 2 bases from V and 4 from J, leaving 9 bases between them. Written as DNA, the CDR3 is TGCGCCAGCAGCTTCTGGGATGCAGAGACCCAGTACTTC. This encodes CASSFWDAETQYF.

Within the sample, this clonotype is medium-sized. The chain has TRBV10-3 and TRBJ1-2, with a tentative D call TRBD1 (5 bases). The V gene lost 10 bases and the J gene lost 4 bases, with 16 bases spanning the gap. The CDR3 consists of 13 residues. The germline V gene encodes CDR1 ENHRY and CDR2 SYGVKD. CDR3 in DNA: TGTGCCACCCATACAGGAGGTGGCTATGGCTACACCTTC. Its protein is CATHTGGGYGYTF.

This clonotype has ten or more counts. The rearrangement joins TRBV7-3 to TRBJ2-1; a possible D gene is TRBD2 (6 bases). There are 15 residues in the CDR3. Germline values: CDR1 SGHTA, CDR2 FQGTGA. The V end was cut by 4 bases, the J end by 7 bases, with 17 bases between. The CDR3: CASSSTGVSRNEQFF. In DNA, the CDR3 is TGTGCCAGCAGCTCCACGGGGGTGTCTAGGAATGAGCAGTTCTTC.

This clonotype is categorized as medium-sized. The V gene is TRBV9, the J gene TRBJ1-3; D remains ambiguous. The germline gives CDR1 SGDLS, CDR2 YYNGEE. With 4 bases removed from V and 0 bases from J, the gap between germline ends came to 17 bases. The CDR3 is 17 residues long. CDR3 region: CASSYQTGKASGNTIYF. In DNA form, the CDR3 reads TGTGCCAGCAGCTACCAAACGGGGAAGGCCTCTGGAAACACCATATATTTT. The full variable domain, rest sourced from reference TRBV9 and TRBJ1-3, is DSGVTQTPKHLITATGQRVTLRCSPRSGDLSVYWYQQSLDQGLQFLIQYYNGEERAKGNILERFSAQQFPDLHSELNLSSLELGDSALYFCASSYQTGKASGNTIYFGEGSWLTVV.

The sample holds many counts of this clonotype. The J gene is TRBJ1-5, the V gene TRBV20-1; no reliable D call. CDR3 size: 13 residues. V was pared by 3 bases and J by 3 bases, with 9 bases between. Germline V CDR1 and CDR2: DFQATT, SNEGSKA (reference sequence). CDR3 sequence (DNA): TGCAGTGCTAGGTGGAGTAACAATCAGCCCCAGCATTTT. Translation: CSARWSNNQPQHF.

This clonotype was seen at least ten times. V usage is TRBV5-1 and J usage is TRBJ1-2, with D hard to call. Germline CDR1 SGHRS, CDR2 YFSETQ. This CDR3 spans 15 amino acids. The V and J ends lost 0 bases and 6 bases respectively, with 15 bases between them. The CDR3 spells CASSLEYGVVDGYTF. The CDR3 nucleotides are TGCGCCAGCAGCTTGGAGTACGGGGTGGTAGATGGCTACACCTTC.

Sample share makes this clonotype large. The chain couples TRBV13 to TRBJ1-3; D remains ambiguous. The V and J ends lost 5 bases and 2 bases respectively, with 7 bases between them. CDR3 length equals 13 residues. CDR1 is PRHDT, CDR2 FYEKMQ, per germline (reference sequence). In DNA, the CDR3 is TGTGCCAGCAGCCAAGGACCTGGAAACACCATATATTTT. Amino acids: CASSQGPGNTIYF.

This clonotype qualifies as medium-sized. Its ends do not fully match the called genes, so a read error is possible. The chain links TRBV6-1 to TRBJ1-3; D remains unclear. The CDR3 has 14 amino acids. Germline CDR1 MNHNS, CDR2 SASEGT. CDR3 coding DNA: TGTGCCAGCAGTGAAAATCTTGTAGGGTTGCGGGGAGATTTT. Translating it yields CASSENLVGLRGDF.

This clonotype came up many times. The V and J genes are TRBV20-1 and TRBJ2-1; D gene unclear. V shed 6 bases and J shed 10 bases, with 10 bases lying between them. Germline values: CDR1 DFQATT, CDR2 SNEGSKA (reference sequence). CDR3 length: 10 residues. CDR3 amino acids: CSATNGEQFF. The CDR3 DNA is TGCAGTGCGACAAATGGGGAGCAGTTCTTC.